The text below deals with one T cell receptor beta chain. These data are taken from a study of blood T cell repertoires in COVID-19. Across the study: Donors in the United States, Italy and Spain gave samples during acute or convalescent COVID-19. PBMCs, B-cell-depleted T cells, or T cells were the source of the cDNA or gDNA that made up the material.

Germline V gene lookup returns CDR1 SGHRS and CDR2 YFSETQ. Trimming pared 0 bases from V and 3 bases from J, leaving 7 bases between. The CDR3 runs to 14 residues. Authors' analysis steps: Estimated nucleated cell counts came from reference gene primer amplification. Produced via immunoSEQ multiplex PCR; TCRdb's table is partial and in-frame only. The DNA was the basis for D and trimming; V, J and clone size are from that table. The sample holds 100,000 or so clones, approximately 80% seen once. J is TRBJ2-1 and V is TRBV5-1; maybe TRBD2 (6 bases). The source is a woman over 75 with acute or convalescent COVID-19. The sequencing sample was made of peripheral blood. Here the CDR3 DNA reads TGCGCCAGCAGCTTGGGGACTAACTACAATGAGCAGTTCTTC. It is translated as CASSLGTNYNEQFF.